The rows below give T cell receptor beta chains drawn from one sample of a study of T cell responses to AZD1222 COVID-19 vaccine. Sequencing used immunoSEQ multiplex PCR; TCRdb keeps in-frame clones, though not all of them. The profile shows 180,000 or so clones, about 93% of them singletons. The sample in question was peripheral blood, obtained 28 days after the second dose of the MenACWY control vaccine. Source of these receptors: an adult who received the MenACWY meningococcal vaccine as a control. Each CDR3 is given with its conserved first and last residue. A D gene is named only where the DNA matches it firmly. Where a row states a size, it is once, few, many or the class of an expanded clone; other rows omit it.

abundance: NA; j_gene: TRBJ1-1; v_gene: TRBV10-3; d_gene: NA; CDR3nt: TGTGCCATCAACCCTGGGCGGGTTGCCACTGAAGCTTTCTTT; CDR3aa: CAINPGRVATEAFF
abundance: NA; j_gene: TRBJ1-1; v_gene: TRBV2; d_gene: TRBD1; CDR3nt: TGTGCCAGCACTAGCCAGGGGGCCACTGAAGCTTTCTTT; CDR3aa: CASTSQGATEAFF
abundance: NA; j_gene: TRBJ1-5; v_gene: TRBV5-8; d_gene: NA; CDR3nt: TGTGCCAGCAGCATCGCCGGGACATATAGCAATCAGCCCCAGCATTTT; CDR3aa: CASSIAGTYSNQPQHF
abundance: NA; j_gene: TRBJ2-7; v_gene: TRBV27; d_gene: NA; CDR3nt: TGTGCCAGCAGTGCCCAATCGACAGTGGTCGAGCAGTACTTC; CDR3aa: CASSAQSTVVEQYF
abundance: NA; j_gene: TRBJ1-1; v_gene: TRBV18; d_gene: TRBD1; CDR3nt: TGTGCCAGCGGGGGGACAGCTGGCGCTGAAGCTTTCTTT; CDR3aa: CASGGTAGAEAFF
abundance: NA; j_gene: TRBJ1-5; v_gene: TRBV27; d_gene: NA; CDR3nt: TGTGCCAGCAGTTTAGTAATGACAGAAGGTCAGCCCCAGCATTTT; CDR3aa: CASSLVMTEGQPQHF
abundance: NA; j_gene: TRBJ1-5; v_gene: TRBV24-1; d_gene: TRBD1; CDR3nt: TGTGCCACCAGTGATACAGGGGGCTTTAATCAGCCCCAGCATTTT; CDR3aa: CATSDTGGFNQPQHF
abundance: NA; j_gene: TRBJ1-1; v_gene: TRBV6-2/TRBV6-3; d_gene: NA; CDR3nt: TGTGCCAGCAGTTACTCAGGGTGGAACACTGAAGCTTTCTTT; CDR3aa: CASSYSGWNTEAFF
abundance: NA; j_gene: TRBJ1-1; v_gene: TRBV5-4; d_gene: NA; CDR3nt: TGTGCCAGCAGTCAAAACAGAAATCTAATGAACACTGAAGCTTTCTTT; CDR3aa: CASSQNRNLMNTEAFF
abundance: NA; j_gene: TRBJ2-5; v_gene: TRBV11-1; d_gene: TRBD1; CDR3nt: TGTGCCAGCAGCAAACAGGGGGCTGTGGAGACCCAGTACTTC; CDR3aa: CASSKQGAVETQYF
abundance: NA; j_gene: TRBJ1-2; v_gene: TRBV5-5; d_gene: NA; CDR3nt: TGTGCCAGCAGCTGGGGACCGACACAACTATATGGCTACACCTTC; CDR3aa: CASSWGPTQLYGYTF
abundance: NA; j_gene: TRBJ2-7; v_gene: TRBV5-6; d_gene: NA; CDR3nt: TGTGCCAGCAGCTTGGATAGGGGGTCCTACGAGCAGTACTTC; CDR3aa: CASSLDRGSYEQYF
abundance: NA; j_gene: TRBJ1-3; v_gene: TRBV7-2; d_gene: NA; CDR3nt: TGTGCCAGCAGCTTAGGGGTTCTATCTGGAAACACCATATATTTT; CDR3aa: CASSLGVLSGNTIYF
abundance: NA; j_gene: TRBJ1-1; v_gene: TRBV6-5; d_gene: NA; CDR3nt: TGTGCCAGCAATACCGGGGCCCCCAACACTGAAGCTTTCTTT; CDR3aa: CASNTGAPNTEAFF
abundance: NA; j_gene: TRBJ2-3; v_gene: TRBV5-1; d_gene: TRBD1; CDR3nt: TGCGCCAGCAGCTTATCGGGACAGGGGCCAGATACGCAGTATTTT; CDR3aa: CASSLSGQGPDTQYF
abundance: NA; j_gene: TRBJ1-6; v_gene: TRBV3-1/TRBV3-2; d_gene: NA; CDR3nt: TGTGCCAGCAGCTCGACAGTTAATTCACCCCTCCACTTT; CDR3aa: CASSSTVNSPLHF
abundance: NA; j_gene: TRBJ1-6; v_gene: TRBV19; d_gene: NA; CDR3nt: TGTGCCAGTAGCTCACAGGGAGTAATAGGTTCACCCCTCCACTTT; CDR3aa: CASSSQGVIGSPLHF
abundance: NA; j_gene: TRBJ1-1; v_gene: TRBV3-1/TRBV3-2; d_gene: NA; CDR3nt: TGTGCCAGCAGCCGCAAATCGAACACTGAAGCTTTCTTT; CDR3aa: CASSRKSNTEAFF
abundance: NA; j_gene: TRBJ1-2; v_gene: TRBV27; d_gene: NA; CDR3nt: TGTGCCAGCAGTTGGGGATTGTGGGGTGAGGGCTACACCTTC; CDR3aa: CASSWGLWGEGYTF
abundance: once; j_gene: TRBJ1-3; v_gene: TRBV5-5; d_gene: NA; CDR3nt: TGTGCCAGCAGCTCCAAAGGGAAGAGCTCTGGAAACACCATATATTTT; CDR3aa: CASSSKGKSSGNTIYF
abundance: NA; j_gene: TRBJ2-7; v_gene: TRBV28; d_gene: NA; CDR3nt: TGTGCCAGCAGTTTCGTAGGGTACGAGCAGTACTTC; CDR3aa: CASSFVGYEQYF
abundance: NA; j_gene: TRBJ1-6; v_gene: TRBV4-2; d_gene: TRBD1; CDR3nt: TGTGCCAGCAGCCAAGCAGGGACAGCTAATTCACCCCTCCACTTT; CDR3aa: CASSQAGTANSPLHF
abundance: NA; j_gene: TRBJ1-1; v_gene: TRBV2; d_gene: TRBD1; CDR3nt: TGTGCCAGCAGTGTTTCGGGACAGGGCACTGAAGCTTTCTTT; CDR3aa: CASSVSGQGTEAFF
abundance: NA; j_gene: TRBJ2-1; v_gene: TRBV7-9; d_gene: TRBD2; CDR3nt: TGTGCCAGCAACGCCTTAGCGGGGGGCAAGTATGAGCAGTTCTTC; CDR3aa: CASNALAGGKYEQFF
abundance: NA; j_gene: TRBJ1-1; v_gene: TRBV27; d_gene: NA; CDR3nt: TGTGCCAGCAGTGCCGGCCTCGGGACTGAAGCTTTCTTT; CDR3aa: CASSAGLGTEAFF
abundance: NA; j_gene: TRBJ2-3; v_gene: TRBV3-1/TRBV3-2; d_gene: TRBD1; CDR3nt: TGTGCCAGCAGCCGACAGGGGGCCACAGATACGCAGTATTTT; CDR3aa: CASSRQGATDTQYF